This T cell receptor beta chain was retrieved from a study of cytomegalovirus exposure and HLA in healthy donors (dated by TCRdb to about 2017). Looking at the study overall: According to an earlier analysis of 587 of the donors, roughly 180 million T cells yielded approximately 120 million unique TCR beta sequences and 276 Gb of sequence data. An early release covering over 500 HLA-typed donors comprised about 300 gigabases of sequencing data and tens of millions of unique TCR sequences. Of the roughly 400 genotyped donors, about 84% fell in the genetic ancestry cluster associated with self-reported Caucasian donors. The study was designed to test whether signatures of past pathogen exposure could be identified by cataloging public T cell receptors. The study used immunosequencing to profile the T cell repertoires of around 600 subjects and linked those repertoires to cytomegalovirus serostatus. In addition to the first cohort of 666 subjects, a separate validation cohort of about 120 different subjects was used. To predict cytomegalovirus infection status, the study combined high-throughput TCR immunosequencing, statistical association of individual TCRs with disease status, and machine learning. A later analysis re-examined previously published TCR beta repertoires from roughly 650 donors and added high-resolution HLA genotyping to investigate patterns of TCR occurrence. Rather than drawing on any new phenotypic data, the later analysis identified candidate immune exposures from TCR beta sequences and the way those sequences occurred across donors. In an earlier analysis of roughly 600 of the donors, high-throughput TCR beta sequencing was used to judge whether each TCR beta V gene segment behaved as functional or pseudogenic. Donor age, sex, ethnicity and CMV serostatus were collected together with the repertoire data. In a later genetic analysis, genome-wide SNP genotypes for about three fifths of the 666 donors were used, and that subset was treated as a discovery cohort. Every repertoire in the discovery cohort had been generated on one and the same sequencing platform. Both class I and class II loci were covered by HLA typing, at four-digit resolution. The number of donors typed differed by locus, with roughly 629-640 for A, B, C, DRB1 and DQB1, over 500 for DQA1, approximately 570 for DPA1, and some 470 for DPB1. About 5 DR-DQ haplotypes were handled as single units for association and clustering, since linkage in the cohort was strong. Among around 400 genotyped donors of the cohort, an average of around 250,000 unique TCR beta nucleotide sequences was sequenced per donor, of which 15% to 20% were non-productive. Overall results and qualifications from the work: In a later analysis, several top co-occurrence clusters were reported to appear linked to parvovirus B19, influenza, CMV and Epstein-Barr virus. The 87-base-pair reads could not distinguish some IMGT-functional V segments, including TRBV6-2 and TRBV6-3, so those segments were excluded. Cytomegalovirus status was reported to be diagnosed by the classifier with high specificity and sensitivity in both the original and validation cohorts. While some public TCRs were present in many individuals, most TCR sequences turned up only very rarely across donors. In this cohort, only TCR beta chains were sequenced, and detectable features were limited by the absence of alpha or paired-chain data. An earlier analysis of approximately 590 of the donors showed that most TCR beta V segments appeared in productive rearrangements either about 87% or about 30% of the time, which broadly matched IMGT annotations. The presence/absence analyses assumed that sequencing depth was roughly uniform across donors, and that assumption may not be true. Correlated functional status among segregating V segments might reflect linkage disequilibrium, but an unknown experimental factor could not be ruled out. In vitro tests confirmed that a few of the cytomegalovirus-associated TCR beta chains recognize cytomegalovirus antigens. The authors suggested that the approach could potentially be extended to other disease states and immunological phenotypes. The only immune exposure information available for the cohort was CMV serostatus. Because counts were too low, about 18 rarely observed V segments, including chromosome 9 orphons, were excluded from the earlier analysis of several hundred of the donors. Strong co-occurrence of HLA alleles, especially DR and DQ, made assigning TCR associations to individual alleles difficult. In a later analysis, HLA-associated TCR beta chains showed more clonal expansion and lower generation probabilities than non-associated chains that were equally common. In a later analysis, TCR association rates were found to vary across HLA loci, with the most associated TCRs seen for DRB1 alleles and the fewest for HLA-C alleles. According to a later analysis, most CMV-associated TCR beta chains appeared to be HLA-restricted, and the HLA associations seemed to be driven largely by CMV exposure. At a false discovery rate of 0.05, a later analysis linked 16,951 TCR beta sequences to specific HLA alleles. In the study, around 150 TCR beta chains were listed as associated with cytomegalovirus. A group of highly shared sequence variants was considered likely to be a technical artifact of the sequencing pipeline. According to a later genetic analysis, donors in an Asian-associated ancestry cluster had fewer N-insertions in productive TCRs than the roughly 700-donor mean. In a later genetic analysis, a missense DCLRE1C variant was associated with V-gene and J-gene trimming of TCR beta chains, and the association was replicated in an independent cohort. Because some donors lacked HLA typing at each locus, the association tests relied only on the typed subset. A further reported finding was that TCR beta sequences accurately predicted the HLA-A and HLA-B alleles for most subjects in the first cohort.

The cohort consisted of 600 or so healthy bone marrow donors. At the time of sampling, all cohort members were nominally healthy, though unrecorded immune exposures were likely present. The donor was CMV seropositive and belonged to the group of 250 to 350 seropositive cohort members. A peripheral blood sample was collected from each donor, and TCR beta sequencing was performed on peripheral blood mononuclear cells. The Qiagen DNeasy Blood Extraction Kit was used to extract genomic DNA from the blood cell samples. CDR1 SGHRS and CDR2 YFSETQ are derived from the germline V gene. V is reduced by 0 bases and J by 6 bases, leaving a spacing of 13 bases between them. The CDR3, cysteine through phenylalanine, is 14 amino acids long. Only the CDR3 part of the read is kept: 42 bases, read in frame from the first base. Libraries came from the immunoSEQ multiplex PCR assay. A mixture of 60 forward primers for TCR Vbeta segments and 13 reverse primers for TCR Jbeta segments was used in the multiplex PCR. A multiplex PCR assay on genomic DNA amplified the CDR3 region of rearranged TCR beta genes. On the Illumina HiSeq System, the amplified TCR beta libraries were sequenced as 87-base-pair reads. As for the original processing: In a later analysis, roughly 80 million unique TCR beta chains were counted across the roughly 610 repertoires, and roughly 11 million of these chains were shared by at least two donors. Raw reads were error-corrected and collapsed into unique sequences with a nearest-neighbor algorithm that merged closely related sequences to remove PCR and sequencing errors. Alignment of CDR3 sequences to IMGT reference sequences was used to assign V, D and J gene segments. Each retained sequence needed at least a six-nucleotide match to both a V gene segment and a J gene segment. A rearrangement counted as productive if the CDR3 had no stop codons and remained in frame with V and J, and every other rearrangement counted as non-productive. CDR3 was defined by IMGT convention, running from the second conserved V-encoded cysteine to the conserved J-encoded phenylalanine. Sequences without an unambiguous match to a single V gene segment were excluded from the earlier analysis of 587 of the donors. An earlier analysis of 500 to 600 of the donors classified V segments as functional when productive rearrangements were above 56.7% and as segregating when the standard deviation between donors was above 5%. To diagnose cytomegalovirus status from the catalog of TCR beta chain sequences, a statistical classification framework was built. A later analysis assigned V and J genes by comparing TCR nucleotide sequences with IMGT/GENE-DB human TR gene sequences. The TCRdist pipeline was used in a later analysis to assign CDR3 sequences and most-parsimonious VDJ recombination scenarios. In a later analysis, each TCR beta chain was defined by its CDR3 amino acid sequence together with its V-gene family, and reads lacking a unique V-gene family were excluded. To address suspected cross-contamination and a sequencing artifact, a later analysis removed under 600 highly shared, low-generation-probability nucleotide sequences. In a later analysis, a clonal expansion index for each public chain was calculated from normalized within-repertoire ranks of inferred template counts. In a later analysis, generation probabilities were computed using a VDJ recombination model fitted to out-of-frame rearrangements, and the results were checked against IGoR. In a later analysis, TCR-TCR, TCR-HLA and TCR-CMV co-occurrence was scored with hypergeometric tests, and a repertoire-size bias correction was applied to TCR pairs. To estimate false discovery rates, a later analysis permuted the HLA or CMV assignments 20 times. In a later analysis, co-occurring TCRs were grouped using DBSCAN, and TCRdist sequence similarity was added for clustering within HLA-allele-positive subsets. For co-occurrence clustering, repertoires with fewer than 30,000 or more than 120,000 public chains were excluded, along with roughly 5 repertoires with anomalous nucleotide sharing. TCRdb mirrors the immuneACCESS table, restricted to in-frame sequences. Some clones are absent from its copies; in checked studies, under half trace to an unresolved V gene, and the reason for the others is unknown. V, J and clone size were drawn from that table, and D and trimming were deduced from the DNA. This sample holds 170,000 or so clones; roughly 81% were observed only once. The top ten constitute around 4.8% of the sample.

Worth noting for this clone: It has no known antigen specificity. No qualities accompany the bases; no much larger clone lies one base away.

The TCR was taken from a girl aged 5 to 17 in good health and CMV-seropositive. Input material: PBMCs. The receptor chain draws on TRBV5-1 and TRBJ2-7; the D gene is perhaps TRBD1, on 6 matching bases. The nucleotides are TGCGCCAGCAGCTTGGCTGGGAACAGGGTCGAGCAGTACTTC. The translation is CASSLAGNRVEQYF.